This T cell receptor (beta chain) was retrieved from a study of CD8 T cells in ankylosing spondylitis. This clonotype came up many times. Its antigen remains unknown. It was by quantitative 5'-RACE with molecular barcodes that TCR beta libraries were made. TCRdb ran MiXCR on the 5' RACE reads and lists one entry per CDR3 protein. The data hold 450,000 to 550,000 distinct CDR3 sequences, with about 5.4% observed a single time. CDR3 length: 14 amino acids. CDR1 and CDR2 from the germline V gene are SQVTM and ANQGSEA. V lost 7 bases, J lost 0 bases, and 12 bases lay in between. General study results and limits: CD8+ cells made up the disease-linked clones, which were relatively rare in peripheral blood. From matched ankylosing spondylitis synovial fluid, disease-linked clones were reportedly recovered at significantly enriched levels. Existing reports had already noted some motif variants in reactive arthritis synovial fluid and blood. Ankylosing spondylitis blood appeared to carry a characteristic TCR beta motif of roughly eight highly homologous variants.

The source material was blood, either unsorted or a sorted T cell fraction (not recorded which). The clonotype comes from a male donor with ankylosing spondylitis. The chain employs TRBV29-1 and TRBJ2-2; D is perhaps TRBD2 (5 bases). CDR3 in amino acids: CSASRGTNTGELFF. The DNA of the CDR3 is TGCAGCGCCTCCCGGGGAACGAACACCGGGGAGCTGTTTTTT.